Detailed here is one T cell receptor beta chain. The sample is drawn from a study of blood T cell repertoires in COVID-19. At the level of the study: The origin of the acute and convalescent COVID-19 samples was the United States, Italy and Spain. From T cells, B-cell-depleted T cells, or PBMCs came the material, which was cDNA or gDNA.

The CDR3 has 11 residues. The V end lost 6 bases, the J end lost 5 bases, and 8 bases lay between the germline ends. Looked up from germline, CDR1 is DFQATT and CDR2 is SNEGSKA (reference sequence). Profiled with immunoSEQ multiplex PCR; TCRdb holds only in-frame clones, not every one. Altogether more than 300,000 clones are present, roughly 91% being singletons, with the ten largest covering roughly a tenth. Assignment of participants to cohorts was predicated upon participant-reported clinical history. This sequence originates from a woman in her 30s who had recovered from COVID-19. V is TRBV20-1 and J is TRBJ2-1, with TRBD1 as a possible D gene (5 bases). Source material: PBMCs or T cells enriched from blood (not recorded which). This CDR3 is CSALGHNEQFF. Here the CDR3 DNA reads TGCAGTGCGCTGGGGCACAATGAGCAGTTCTTC.